The 6 T cell receptor beta chains below come from one sample, sequenced in a study of shared clonotypes between healthy human individuals. Some clones are missing from TCRdb's copy, which holds only in-frame ones; the method was immunoSEQ multiplex PCR. This table holds about 680,000 clones, roughly 73% found once. Material for sequencing was memory CD4+ T cells sorted from blood. As to subset: CD45RA-negative fraction. Receptors originate from a woman aged 30 to 39 in good health.

The J gene is TRBJ2-3, the V gene TRBV19, with TRBD1 matching over 9 bases. Losses at the gene ends were 5 bases for V and 0 bases for J; bases not matched to a gene: 3. The germline gives CDR1 LNHDA, CDR2 SQIVND (reference sequence). The CDR3 sequence is 15 residues long. CDR3 loop: CASSDRGSSTDTQYF. The CDR3 bases are TGTGCCAGTAGTGACAGGGGGTCTAGCACAGATACGCAGTATTTT.

This rearrangement joins TRBV19 to TRBJ1-1; tentatively, D is TRBD1 (5 bases). Trimming took off 6 bases at V and 1 base at J, with 12 bases between the two ends. The CDR3 totals 14 residues. Germline V gene lookup returns CDR1 LNHDA and CDR2 SQIVND (reference sequence). The CDR3 DNA follows: TGTGCCAGTAGGGGACTTCCGCAGAACACTGAAGCTTTCTTT. Translated, it gives CASRGLPQNTEAFF.

About this clone itself: This sample also contains other DNA sequences that code for the same CDR3. The chain carries TRBV2 and TRBJ2-2; TRBD1 might be the D (6 bases). CDR3 size: 16 residues. The ends were cut back, 2 bases at V and 4 bases at J, with 14 bases in the middle. From germline, CDR1 is SNHLY and CDR2 FYNNEI. This CDR3 reads CASSEFGGAGTGELFF. CDR3 DNA sequence: TGTGCCAGCAGTGAATTTGGGGGCGCGGGCACCGGGGAGCTGTTTTTT.

The rearrangement links TRBV19 to TRBJ1-2; D not resolved. The CDR3 runs 12 residues. Per the germline V gene, CDR1 is LNHDA and CDR2 is SQIVND (reference sequence). Trimming removed 6 bases at V and 1 base at J, with 6 bases between. Here the CDR3 DNA reads TGTGCCAGTAGGGGCAATAACTATGGCTACACCTTC. Protein product: CASRGNNYGYTF.

The CDR3, as DNA: TGTGCCAGCAGTTATAGCGCCTCCCAAGAGACCCAGTACTTC. Residues: CASSYSASQETQYF. The V call is TRBV28, the J call TRBJ2-5, with D possibly matching TRBD2 (5 bases). Germline CDR1 MDHEN, CDR2 SYDVKM. With 4 bases removed from V and 1 base from J, the gap between germline ends came to 10 bases. The CDR3 runs 14 residues.

This clone was detected a few times. V gene TRBV19 combines with J gene TRBJ2-2; D gene unclear. CDR3 length: 15 residues. V lost 5 bases and J lost 5, with 15 bases in between. The germline gives CDR1 LNHDA, CDR2 SQIVND (reference sequence). In nucleotides, the CDR3 is TGTGCCAGTAGTTTTGATACAGTAATTACCGGGGAGCTGTTTTTT. This sequence encodes CASSFDTVITGELFF. The full variable domain, in which reference TRBV19 and TRBJ2-2 provide the parts outside the CDR3, is DGGITQSPKYLFRKEGQNVTLSCEQNLNHDAMYWYRQDPGQGLRLIYYSQIVNDFQKGDIAEGYSVSREKKESFPLTVTSAQKNPTAFYLCASSFDTVITGELFFGEGSRLTVL.